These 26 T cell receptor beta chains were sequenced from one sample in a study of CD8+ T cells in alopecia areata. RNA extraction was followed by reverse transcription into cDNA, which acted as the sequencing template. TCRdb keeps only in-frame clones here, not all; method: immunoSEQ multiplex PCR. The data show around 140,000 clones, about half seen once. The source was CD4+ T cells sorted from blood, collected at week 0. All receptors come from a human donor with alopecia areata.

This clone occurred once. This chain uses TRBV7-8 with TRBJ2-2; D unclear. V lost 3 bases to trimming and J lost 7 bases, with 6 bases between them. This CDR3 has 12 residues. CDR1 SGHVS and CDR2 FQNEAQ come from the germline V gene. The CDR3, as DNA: TGTGCCAGCAGCTTTTCCGACGGGGAGCTGTTTTTT. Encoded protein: CASSFSDGELFF. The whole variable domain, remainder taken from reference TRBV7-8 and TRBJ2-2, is GAGVSQSPRYKVAKRGQDVALRCDPISGHVSLFWYQQALGQGPEFLTYFQNEAQLDKSGLPSDRFFAERPEGSVSTLKIQRTQQEDSAVYLCASSFSDGELFFGEGSRLTVL.

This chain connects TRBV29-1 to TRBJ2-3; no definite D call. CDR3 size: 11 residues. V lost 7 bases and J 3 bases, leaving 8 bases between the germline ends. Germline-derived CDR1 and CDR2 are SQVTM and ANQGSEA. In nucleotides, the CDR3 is TGCAGCGCCCATAAAACAGATACGCAGTATTTT. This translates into CSAHKTDTQYF.

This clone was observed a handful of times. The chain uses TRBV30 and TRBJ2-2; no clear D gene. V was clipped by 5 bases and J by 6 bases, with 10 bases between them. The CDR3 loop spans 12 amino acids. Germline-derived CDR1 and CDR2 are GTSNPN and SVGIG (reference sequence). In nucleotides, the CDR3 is TGTGCCTGGCAAGGGCTAGCCGGGGAGCTGTTTTTT. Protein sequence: CAWQGLAGELFF.

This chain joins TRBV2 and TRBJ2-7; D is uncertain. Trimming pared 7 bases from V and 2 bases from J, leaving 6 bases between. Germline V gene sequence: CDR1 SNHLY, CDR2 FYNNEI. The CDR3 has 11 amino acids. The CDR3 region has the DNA TGTGCCAGCAAGAGCGCCTACGAGCAGTACTTC. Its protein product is CASKSAYEQYF.

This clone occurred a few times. This CDR3 is CAWSARQGNQPQHF. The CDR3 nucleotides are TGTGCCTGGAGTGCCCGACAGGGGAATCAGCCCCAGCATTTT. This chain joins TRBV30 and TRBJ1-5; 8 bases align to TRBD1. The CDR3 contains 14 residues. V gave up 1 base and J gave up 4 bases; unmatched junction bases: 3. Per the germline V gene, CDR1 is GTSNPN and CDR2 is SVGIG (reference sequence).

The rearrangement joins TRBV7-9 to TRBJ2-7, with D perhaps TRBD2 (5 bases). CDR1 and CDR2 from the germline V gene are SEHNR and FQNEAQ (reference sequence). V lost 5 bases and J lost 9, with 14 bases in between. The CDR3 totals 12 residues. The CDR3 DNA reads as TGTGCCAGCAGCGAGGGAACAGAAGGGCAGTACTTC. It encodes CASSEGTEGQYF.

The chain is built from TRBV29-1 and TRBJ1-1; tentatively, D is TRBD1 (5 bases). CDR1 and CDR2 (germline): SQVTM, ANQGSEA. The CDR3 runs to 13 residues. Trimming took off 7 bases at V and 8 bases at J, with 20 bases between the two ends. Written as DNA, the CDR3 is TGCAGCGGGGACTCTGTCGCGTCCGGCGAAGCTTTCTTT. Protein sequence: CSGDSVASGEAFF.

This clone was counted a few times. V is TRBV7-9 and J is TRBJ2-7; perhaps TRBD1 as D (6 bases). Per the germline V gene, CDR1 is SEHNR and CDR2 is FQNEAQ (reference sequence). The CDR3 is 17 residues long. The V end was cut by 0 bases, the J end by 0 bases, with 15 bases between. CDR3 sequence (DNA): TGTGCCAGCAGCTTAGCGTTAGGGCAGGGGAGCTCCTACGAGCAGTACTTC. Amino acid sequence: CASSLALGQGSSYEQYF.

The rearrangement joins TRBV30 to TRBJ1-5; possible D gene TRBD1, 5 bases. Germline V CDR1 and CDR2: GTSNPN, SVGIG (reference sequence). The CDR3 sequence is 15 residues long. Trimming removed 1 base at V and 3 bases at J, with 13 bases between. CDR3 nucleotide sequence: TGTGCCTGGAGTGCCACGGGACTGCCCAATCAGCCCCAGCATTTT. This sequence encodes CAWSATGLPNQPQHF.

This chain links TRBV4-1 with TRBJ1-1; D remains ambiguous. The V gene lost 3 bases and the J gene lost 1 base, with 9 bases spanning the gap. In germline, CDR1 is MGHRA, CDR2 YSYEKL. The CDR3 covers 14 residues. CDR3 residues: CASSQGWGNTEAFF. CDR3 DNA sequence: TGCGCCAGCAGCCAGGGCTGGGGGAACACTGAAGCTTTCTTT.

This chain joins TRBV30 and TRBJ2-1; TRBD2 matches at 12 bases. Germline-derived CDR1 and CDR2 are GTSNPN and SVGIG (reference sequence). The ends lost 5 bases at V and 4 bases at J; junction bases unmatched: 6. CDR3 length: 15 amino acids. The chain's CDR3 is CAWDPGTSGYNEQFF. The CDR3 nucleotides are TGTGCCTGGGATCCCGGGACTAGCGGGTACAATGAGCAGTTCTTC.

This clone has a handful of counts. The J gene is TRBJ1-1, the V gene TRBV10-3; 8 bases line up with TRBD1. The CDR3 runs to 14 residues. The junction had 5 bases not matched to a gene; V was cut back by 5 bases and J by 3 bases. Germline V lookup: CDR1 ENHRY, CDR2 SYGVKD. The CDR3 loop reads CAISLTGEDTEAFF. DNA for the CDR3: TGTGCCATCAGTTTGACAGGGGAGGACACTGAAGCTTTCTTT.

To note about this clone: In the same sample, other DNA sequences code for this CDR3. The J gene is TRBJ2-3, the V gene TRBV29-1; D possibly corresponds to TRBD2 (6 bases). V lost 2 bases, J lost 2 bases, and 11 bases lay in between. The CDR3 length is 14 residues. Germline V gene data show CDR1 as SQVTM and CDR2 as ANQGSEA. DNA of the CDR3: TGCAGCGTTGAACCGGGACTTCACACAGATACGCAGTATTTT. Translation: CSVEPGLHTDTQYF.

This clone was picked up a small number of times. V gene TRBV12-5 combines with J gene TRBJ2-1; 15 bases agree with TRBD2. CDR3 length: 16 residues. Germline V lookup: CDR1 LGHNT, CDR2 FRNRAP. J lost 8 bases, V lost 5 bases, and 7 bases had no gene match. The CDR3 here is CASGKGLAGGIDEQFF. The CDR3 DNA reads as TGTGCTAGTGGTAAGGGACTAGCGGGAGGTATCGATGAGCAGTTCTTC.

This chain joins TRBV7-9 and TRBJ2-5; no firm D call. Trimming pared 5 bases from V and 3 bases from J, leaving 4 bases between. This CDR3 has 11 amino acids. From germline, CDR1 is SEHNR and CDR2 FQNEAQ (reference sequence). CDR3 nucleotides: TGTGCCAGCAGCGAGAAAGAGACCCAGTACTTC. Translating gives CASSEKETQYF.

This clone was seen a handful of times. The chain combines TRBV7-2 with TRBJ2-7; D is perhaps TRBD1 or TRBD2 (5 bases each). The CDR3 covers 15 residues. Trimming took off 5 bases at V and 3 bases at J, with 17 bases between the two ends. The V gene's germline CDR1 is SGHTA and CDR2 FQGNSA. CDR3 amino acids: CASSKWGTQNYEQYF. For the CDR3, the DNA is TGTGCCAGCAGCAAGTGGGGGACGCAGAACTACGAGCAGTACTTC.

The DNA for the CDR3 is TGTGCCAGCAAGACAGGGAGTTCCTACAATGAGCAGTTCTTC. Translated: CASKTGSSYNEQFF. The chain combines TRBV2 with TRBJ2-1; 7 nucleotides agree with TRBD1. The ends lost 7 bases at V and 1 base at J; junction bases unmatched: 4. Looked up from germline, CDR1 is SNHLY and CDR2 is FYNNEI. The CDR3 is 14 amino acids.

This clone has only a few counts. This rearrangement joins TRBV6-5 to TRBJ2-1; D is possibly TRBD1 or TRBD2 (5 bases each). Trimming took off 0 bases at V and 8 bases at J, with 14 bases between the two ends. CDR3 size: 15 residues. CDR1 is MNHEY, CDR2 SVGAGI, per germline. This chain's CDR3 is CASSYSGGSGHEQFF. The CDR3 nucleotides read TGTGCCAGCAGTTACTCGGGCGGCTCGGGGCATGAGCAGTTCTTC.

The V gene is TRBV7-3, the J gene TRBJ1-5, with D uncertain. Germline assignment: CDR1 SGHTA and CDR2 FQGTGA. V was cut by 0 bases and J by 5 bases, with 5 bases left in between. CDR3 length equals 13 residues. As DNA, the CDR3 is TGTGCCAGCAGCTTAACGAGGGATCAGCCCCAGCATTTT. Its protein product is CASSLTRDQPQHF.

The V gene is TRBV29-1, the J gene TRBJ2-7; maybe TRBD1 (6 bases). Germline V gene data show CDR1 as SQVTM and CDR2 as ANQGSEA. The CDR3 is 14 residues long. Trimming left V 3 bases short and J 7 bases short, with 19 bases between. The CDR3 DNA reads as TGCAGCGTTGACCGGGACACAAGATCTGGAGAGCAGTACTTC. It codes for CSVDRDTRSGEQYF.

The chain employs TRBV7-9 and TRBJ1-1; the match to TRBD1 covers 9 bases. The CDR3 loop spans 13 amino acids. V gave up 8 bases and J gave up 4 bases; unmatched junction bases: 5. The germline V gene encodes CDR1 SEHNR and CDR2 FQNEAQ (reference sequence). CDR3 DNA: TGTGCCAGCGGGGCGACAGGGGGCACTGAAGCTTTCTTT. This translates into CASGATGGTEAFF.

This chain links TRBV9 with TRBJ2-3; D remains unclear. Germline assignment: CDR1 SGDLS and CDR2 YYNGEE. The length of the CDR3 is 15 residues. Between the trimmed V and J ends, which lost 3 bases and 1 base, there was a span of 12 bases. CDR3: CASSAALYGTDTQYF. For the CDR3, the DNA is TGTGCCAGCAGCGCCGCCCTATACGGCACAGATACGCAGTATTTT.

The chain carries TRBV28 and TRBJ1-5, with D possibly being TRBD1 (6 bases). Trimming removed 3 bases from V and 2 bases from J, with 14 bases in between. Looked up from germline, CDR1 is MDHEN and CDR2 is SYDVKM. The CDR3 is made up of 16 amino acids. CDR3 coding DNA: TGTGCCAGCAGTTTGTCCGTAGGGGGTGGCAATCAGCCCCAGCATTTT. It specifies CASSLSVGGGNQPQHF.

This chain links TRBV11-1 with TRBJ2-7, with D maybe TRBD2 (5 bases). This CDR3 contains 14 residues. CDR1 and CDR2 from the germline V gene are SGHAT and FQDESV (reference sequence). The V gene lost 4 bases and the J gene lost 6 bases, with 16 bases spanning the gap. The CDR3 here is CASSSQLGVSEQYF. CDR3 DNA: TGTGCCAGCAGCTCGCAACTAGGTGTGAGCGAGCAGTACTTC.

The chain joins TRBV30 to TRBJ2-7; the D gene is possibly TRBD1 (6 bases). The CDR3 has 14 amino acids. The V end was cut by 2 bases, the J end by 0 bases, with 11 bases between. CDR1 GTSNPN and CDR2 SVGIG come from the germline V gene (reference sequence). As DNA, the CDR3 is TGTGCCTGGAGTCCCGACAGGATCTCCTACGAGCAGTACTTC. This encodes CAWSPDRISYEQYF.

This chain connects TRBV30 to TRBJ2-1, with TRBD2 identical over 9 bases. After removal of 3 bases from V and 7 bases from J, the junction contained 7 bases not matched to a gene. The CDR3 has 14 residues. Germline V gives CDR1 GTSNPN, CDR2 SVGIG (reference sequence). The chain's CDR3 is CAWRVAGVPNEQFF. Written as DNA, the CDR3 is TGTGCCTGGAGGGTAGCGGGAGTTCCGAATGAGCAGTTCTTC.